This entry describes one T cell receptor beta chain. What antigen it recognizes has not been identified. Base qualities are not provided; no much larger clone lies one nucleotide away. The reads were generated on an Illumina NovaSeq 6000. TCRalpha and TCRbeta cDNA libraries were built by 5'RACE with constant-segment primers, adding sample barcodes and unique molecular identifiers. Trizol reagent was used to extract RNA from every sample. The libraries were amplified in two PCR steps, and the second step added a second sample barcode and Illumina TruSeq adapters. Sequencing of libraries was performed on an Illumina NovaSeq with 2 x 150 bp paired-end reads. From the authors' description of their analysis: Demultiplexing of reads and collapsing into UMI-guided consensus sequences were performed with migec v1.2.7. Using mixcr v2.1.11, the UMI consensuses were aligned to TRA and TRB V and J templates and assembled into clonotypes. Clonotypes were classified as expanded or contracted when called significant by both edgeR and NoisET, with noise models trained on biological replicates. For edgeR calls, a false discovery rate-adjusted p below 0.01 and a log2 fold-change threshold of 1 were applied. As an exploratory analysis of dynamics, max-normalized trajectories of the 1000 most abundant clonotypes were examined by PCA with hierarchical clustering. Separately sequenced CD4+ and CD8+ repertoires were used to assign the CD4 or CD8 phenotype of responding clones. TCRdb redid the processing of the public reads, applying fastp at Q25 and MiXCR, and retained in-frame beta chains. Records with the same CDR3 protein are collapsed into one entry carrying the most frequent genes and DNA. The V and J calls were determined by TCRdb, not by the authors. The sample records a few hundred thousand distinct CDR3 sequences, 25% to 30% of which are singletons. The biggest ten clones account for roughly 14% of the sample.

This sample is drawn from a study of T-cell memory formation after mild COVID-19 (dated by TCRdb to the early 2020s). Background for the entire study: TCR sequence clusters from the two donors were largely donor specific. Longitudinal TCRalpha and TCRbeta repertoire sequencing tracked T-cell clones expanding and contracting after mild COVID-19 in a couple of donors. The cohort comprised two young, previously healthy adult volunteers, one female and one male. Results and caveats for the whole study, not just this receptor: Some responding clones were detected in pre-infection memory, which suggested that pre-existing cross-reactive memory T cells had joined the SARS-CoV-2 response. Contracting CD4+ clones appeared mostly in the CM and EM memory subsets, whereas CD8+ clones were enriched in EMRA. Clones that contracted from day 15 to 85 showed balanced CD4/CD8 phenotypes, whereas a second wave of clones that expanded from day 15 to 37 leaned towards CD4+. The study covered only two mild cases, and larger cohorts including severe cases with pre-infection samples were considered necessary. SARS-CoV-2 specificity was not confirmed for the second-wave clones peaking on day 37.

The V end loses 3 bases and the J end loses 7 bases, and a stretch of 19 bases separates them. CDR1 and CDR2 are read off the germline V gene (reference sequence) as DFQATT and SNEGSKA. The CDR3 holds 14 amino acids from the cysteine to the phenylalanine. Only the CDR3 DNA is retained, 42 bases long and in frame from the first base. Ficoll-Paque density gradient centrifugation was the method used to isolate PBMCs. This chain joins TRBV20-1 to TRBJ2-7; the D element might be TRBD1 or TRBD2, as each aligns at 6 bases. The sequence derives from an adult woman who had mild COVID-19 (a few samples of this study predate the infection). The sample titles of this study are shuffled in the database, so cell type and time point are left out; the donor was told from shared clones. Sequencing used PBMCs or a T cell subset sorted from them (not recorded which). The CDR3 corresponds to CSASSRLGGREQYF. The DNA sequence is given as TGCAGTGCTAGCTCGCGGCTAGGGGGGAGGGAGCAGTACTTC.